This passage covers 15 T cell receptor beta chains from one sample sequenced in a study of cytomegalovirus exposure and HLA in healthy donors. PCR employed 60 Vbeta and 13 Jbeta primers. Profiling relied on immunoSEQ multiplex PCR, and the TCRdb table lists in-frame clones only, not all of them. The sample records over 90,000 clones, around 77% being singletons. The specimen was PBMCs. All receptors derive from a man in his fifties or sixties in good health and CMV-seropositive.

This chain joins TRBV18 and TRBJ2-7; the D gene is possibly TRBD1 (5 bases). The CDR3 runs 13 residues. Germline lookup yields CDR1 KGHSH and CDR2 LQKENI. V lost 3 bases and J 4 bases, leaving 10 bases between the germline ends. DNA for the CDR3: TGTGCCAGCTCACCGGGGCGGTGGTACGAGCAGTACTTC. Translation: CASSPGRWYEQYF.

In its sample, this clone is medium-sized (0.01 to 0.1%). The chain recombines TRBV7-9 with TRBJ2-2, with TRBD2 matching over 9 bases. The V gene end was trimmed by 4 bases and the J gene end by 6 bases; junction bases not matched to a gene: 9. The germline V gene encodes CDR1 SEHNR and CDR2 FQNEAQ (reference sequence). The CDR3 totals 16 residues. The CDR3 DNA reads as TGTGCCAGCAGCTCCTTAGCGGGAGCTCTCTCCGGGGAGCTGTTTTTT. It codes for CASSSLAGALSGELFF.

V and J are TRBV5-4 and TRBJ2-7; TRBD2 is a possible D gene (6 bases). In germline, CDR1 is SGHNT, CDR2 YYREEE (reference sequence). The germline V and J ends were trimmed by 4 bases and 3 bases, with 11 bases remaining between them. The CDR3 is made up of 13 amino acids. The CDR3 bases are TGTGCCAGCAGCCCGGGACTTGGCTACGAGCAGTACTTC. Its translation is CASSPGLGYEQYF.

J is TRBJ2-1 and V is TRBV9; D is ambiguous. Trimming removed 0 bases at V and 9 bases at J, with 10 bases between. This CDR3 comprises 13 residues. Per germline, CDR1 SGDLS and CDR2 YYNGEE. CDR3 protein: CASSVVGAGEQFF. The CDR3 DNA follows: TGTGCCAGCAGCGTAGTCGGAGCCGGTGAGCAGTTCTTC.

This clone was picked up one time. The chain joins TRBV4-3 to TRBJ2-3; possibly TRBD2 for D (5 bases). The CDR3 extends over 14 amino acids. Trimming pared 0 bases from V and 4 bases from J, leaving 8 bases between. The germline CDR1 and CDR2 sequences are LGHNA and YSLEER. CDR3 residues: CASSQDRRSDTQYF. The CDR3, as DNA: TGCGCCAGCAGCCAAGATCGGAGGTCAGATACGCAGTATTTT.

The chain joins TRBV7-9 to TRBJ2-1; 7 bases match TRBD2. The germline gives CDR1 SEHNR, CDR2 FQNEAQ (reference sequence). J lost 2 bases, V lost 7 bases, and 17 bases had no gene match. CDR3 length: 18 amino acids. The CDR3 sequence is CASTDDGIAGLTYNEQFF. CDR3 coding DNA: TGTGCCAGCACCGACGACGGCATAGCGGGCCTCACCTACAATGAGCAGTTCTTC.

The sample holds a few counts of this clone. The J gene is TRBJ2-6, the V gene TRBV4-1; D remains ambiguous. Germline V gives CDR1 MGHRA, CDR2 YSYEKL. The V gene lost 0 bases and the J gene lost 0 bases, with 3 bases spanning the gap. The CDR3 sequence is 15 residues long. The chain's CDR3 is CASSQDHSGANVLTF. The CDR3 bases are TGCGCCAGCAGCCAAGACCACTCTGGGGCCAACGTCCTGACTTTC.

This chain joins TRBV6-1 and TRBJ2-7; D gene unclear. The CDR3 runs 11 residues. Trimming pared 7 bases from V and 3 bases from J, leaving 7 bases between. Germline V gene data show CDR1 as MNHNS and CDR2 as SASEGT. The CDR3 loop reads CASIINYEQYF. In DNA, the CDR3 is TGTGCCAGCATCATCAACTACGAGCAGTACTTC.

This rearrangement joins TRBV7-8 to TRBJ1-3, with D unresolved. V shed 1 base and J shed 11 bases, with 18 bases lying between them. In germline, CDR1 is SGHVS, CDR2 FQNEAQ. CDR3 size: 15 residues. The CDR3 DNA sequence: TGTGCCAGCAGCTTAGATTCTGGGTCCGGAGGGCCCATATATTTT. Translation gives CASSLDSGSGGPIYF.

As concerns this clone: Different DNA sequences within this sample yield the same CDR3. V and J are TRBV28 and TRBJ2-7; TRBD2 agrees at 10 bases. The CDR3 spans 17 residues. Trimming removed 6 bases from V and 0 bases from J; junction bases left unmatched: 11. Germline V lookup: CDR1 MDHEN, CDR2 SYDVKM. CDR3 DNA: TGTGCCAGCAGCTATCCGGGACTAGCGACTCCCTCCTACGAGCAGTACTTC. It encodes CASSYPGLATPSYEQYF. Supplemented by reference TRBV28 and TRBJ2-7, the full variable domain reads DVKVTQSSRYLVKRTGEKVFLECVQDMDHENMFWYRQDPGLGLRLIYFSYDVKMKEKGDIPEGYSVSREKKERFSLILESASTNQTSMYLCASSYPGLATPSYEQYFGPGTRLTVT.

The rearrangement joins TRBV7-6 to TRBJ1-2; D is ambiguous. The CDR3 is 11 residues long. Germline V gene lookup returns CDR1 SGHVS and CDR2 FNYEAQ. Trimming pared 10 bases from V and 0 bases from J, leaving 6 bases between. The CDR3 DNA sequence: TGTGCCATTCTCTCTAACTATGGCTACACCTTC. Amino acid sequence: CAILSNYGYTF.

The chain's CDR3 is CASSVDSDSPLHF. The CDR3 DNA sequence: TGTGCCAGCAGTGTAGACAGTGATTCACCCCTCCACTTT. This chain joins TRBV6-1 and TRBJ1-6; weak D call: TRBD1 (5 bases). The V end was cut by 4 bases, the J end by 8 bases, with 9 bases between. CDR1 is MNHNS and CDR2 is SASEGT in the germline V gene. The CDR3 has 13 residues.

This sequence joins TRBV6-6 and TRBJ1-2, with 7 bases aligning to TRBD1. J was trimmed by 1 base and V by 5 bases; bases with no gene match: 7. The germline gives CDR1 MNHNY, CDR2 SVGAGI (reference sequence). The CDR3 runs 15 residues. The CDR3 is CASSPPTGSNYGYTF. CDR3 sequence (DNA): TGTGCCAGCAGTCCGCCGACAGGGAGTAACTATGGCTACACCTTC.

This chain connects TRBV6-1 to TRBJ2-2; the D gene is possibly TRBD1 (5 bases). V gave up 2 bases and J gave up 4 bases, with 8 bases separating them. Germline CDR1 reads MNHNS; CDR2 reads SASEGT. This CDR3 region has 14 residues. The CDR3 protein is CASSELGLTGELFF. In DNA, the CDR3 is TGTGCCAGCAGTGAATTGGGGCTCACCGGGGAGCTGTTTTTT.

This rearrangement joins TRBV6-5 to TRBJ1-1; 10 nucleotides match TRBD1. V trimming: 5 bases; J trimming: 9 bases; junction bases outside the gene matches: 9. The germline V gene has CDR1 MNHEY and CDR2 SVGAGI. CDR3 length equals 14 residues. This CDR3 reads CASSLPGQGRQAFF. CDR3 coding DNA: TGTGCCAGCAGTCTCCCGGGACAGGGGAGACAAGCTTTCTTT.